This T cell receptor beta chain is drawn from a study of CD8 T cells in ankylosing spondylitis. Findings and caveats of the study: A motif in TCR beta, a set of fewer than ten highly homologous variants, appeared characteristic of ankylosing spondylitis blood.

TCRdb re-called the 5' RACE reads through MiXCR, storing one row per CDR3 protein. Among a few hundred thousand distinct CDR3 sequences, approximately 17% were seen once, and the ten largest hold 0.85% to 1.3%. The CDR3 is made up of 14 amino acids. V shed 5 bases and J 3 bases; nucleotides not matched to a gene: 5. Germline CDR1 MNHNS, CDR2 SASEGT. With respect to this clonotype: Its matching antigen is unknown.

The clonotype originates from a male donor with ankylosing spondylitis. The chain joins TRBV6-1 to TRBJ2-3; 7 bases align to TRBD1. Specimen: blood, either unsorted or a sorted T cell fraction (not recorded which). The CDR3 DNA reads as TGTGCCAGCAGTCCCCGGACAGGTACAGATACGCAGTATTTT. Protein sequence: CASSPRTGTDTQYF.